The 24 T cell receptor beta chains given below trace back to one sample, sequenced in a study of T-cell reconstitution after alpha-beta-depleted transplantation in children. This sample's TCRbeta library carried unique molecular identifier barcodes. TCRdb redid the calling of the PCR reads with MiXCR, one entry per CDR3 protein. This table has some 500,000 distinct CDR3 sequences, 15% to 20% appearing once. Sample: PBMCs from the stem cell graft donor, taken from the stem cell graft. The receptors here all came from a human donor who donated a stem cell graft to a child with acute lymphoblastic leukemia.

The rearrangement joins TRBV5-1 to TRBJ1-2; D is undetermined. CDR1 is SGHRS, CDR2 YFSETQ, per germline. This CDR3 spans 12 amino acids. V lost 4 bases to trimming and J lost 10 bases, with 14 bases between them. CDR3 sequence: CASSDGSINYTF. The CDR3 nucleotides are TGCGCCAGCAGCGACGGCAGTATAAACTACACCTTC.

This clonotype was seen a few times. The chain combines TRBV7-9 with TRBJ1-5; TRBD1 matches at 7 bases. V was clipped by 3 bases and J by 6 bases; unmatched bases: 2. The CDR3 consists of 13 residues. Germline values: CDR1 SEHNR, CDR2 FQNEAQ (reference sequence). DNA of the CDR3: TGTGCCAGCAGCTTGGGACAGAGTCAGCCCCAGCATTTT. This sequence encodes CASSLGQSQPQHF.

The rearrangement uses TRBV5-1 and TRBJ2-7; the D gene is possibly TRBD1 (6 bases). V dropped 3 bases and J dropped 4 bases, with 14 bases sitting between them. The germline gives CDR1 SGHRS, CDR2 YFSETQ. The CDR3 loop spans 14 amino acids. The CDR3: CASSSQGSLYEQYF. Here the CDR3 DNA reads TGCGCCAGCAGCTCCCAGGGGTCCCTTTACGAGCAGTACTTC.

This clonotype occurred a few times. This chain uses TRBV11-2 with TRBJ2-1; TRBD2 matches 9 bases. The junction had 5 bases not matched to a gene; V was cut back by 3 bases and J by 5 bases. Germline CDR1 reads SGHAT; CDR2 reads FQNNGV. This CDR3 comprises 15 residues. The chain's CDR3 is CASSFETSGNNEQFF. The CDR3 nucleotides are TGTGCCAGCAGCTTTGAGACTAGCGGCAACAATGAGCAGTTCTTC.

A few counts support this clonotype. The chain combines TRBV3-1 with TRBJ2-5; a weak D match, TRBD1 (6 bases). V lost 2 bases, J lost 0 bases, and 7 bases lay in between. CDR1 is LGHDT and CDR2 is YNNKEL in the germline V gene (reference sequence). The CDR3 consists of 14 residues. Here the CDR3 reads CASSQTGNQETQYF. CDR3 DNA sequence: TGTGCCAGCAGCCAAACAGGGAACCAAGAGACCCAGTACTTC.

V and J are TRBV27 and TRBJ2-1; D is perhaps TRBD2 (7 bases). This CDR3 contains 15 residues. Germline V gene sequence: CDR1 MNHEY, CDR2 SMNVEV (reference sequence). With 8 bases removed from V and 5 bases from J, the gap between germline ends came to 19 bases. CDR3 protein: CASFGTGGGHNEQFF. CDR3 DNA: TGTGCCAGCTTTGGGACTGGGGGGGGCCACAATGAGCAGTTCTTC.

This clonotype was picked up a small number of times. The chain has TRBV14 and TRBJ2-1; 7 bases align to TRBD1. Losses at the gene ends were 3 bases for V and 7 bases for J; bases not matched to a gene: 9. This CDR3 contains 15 residues. Germline lookup yields CDR1 SGHDN and CDR2 FVKESK. The DNA of the CDR3 is TGTGCCAGCAGCCACGACAGGGACGTGAGGAATGAGCAGTTCTTC. It encodes CASSHDRDVRNEQFF. Full variable domain (remainder filled in from reference TRBV14 and TRBJ2-1): EAGVTQFPSHSVIEKGQTVTLRCDPISGHDNLYWYRRVMGKEIKFLLHFVKESKQDESGMPNNRFLAERTGGTYSTLKVQPAELEDSGVYFCASSHDRDVRNEQFFGPGTRLTVL.

The chain links TRBV12-5 to TRBJ2-7; 8 nucleotides line up with TRBD2. J was trimmed by 3 bases and V by 5 bases; bases with no gene match: 3. Germline lookup yields CDR1 LGHNT and CDR2 FRNRAP. The CDR3 extends over 13 amino acids. CDR3 protein: CASGPGGLYEQYF. DNA for the CDR3: TGTGCTAGTGGTCCGGGGGGGCTCTACGAGCAGTACTTC.

This clonotype has a handful of counts. The chain has TRBV5-1 and TRBJ2-2; D not resolved. V lost 1 base, J lost 4 bases, and 8 bases lay in between. The V gene's germline CDR1 is SGHRS and CDR2 YFSETQ. The CDR3 has 14 amino acids. The CDR3, as DNA: TGCGCCAGCAGCTTGAGTTCCGGCACCGGGGAGCTGTTTTTT. This codes for CASSLSSGTGELFF.

This clonotype was found a few times. V and J are TRBV6-5 and TRBJ1-1; a weak D match, TRBD1 (5 bases). Looked up from germline, CDR1 is MNHEY and CDR2 is SVGAGI. This CDR3 has 13 amino acids. Between the trimmed V and J ends, which lost 6 bases and 1 base, there was a span of 9 bases. The chain's CDR3 is CASRVGANTEAFF. The CDR3 DNA is TGTGCCAGCAGGGTCGGGGCGAACACTGAAGCTTTCTTT.

J is TRBJ1-1 and V is TRBV5-6, with D tentatively TRBD1 (6 bases). The CDR3 spans 14 residues. From germline, CDR1 is SGHDT and CDR2 YYEEEE. Trimming pared 2 bases from V and 5 bases from J, leaving 13 bases between. DNA of the CDR3: TGTGCCAGCAGCTTCCAGGGGCTGATAACTGAAGCTTTCTTT. It is translated as CASSFQGLITEAFF.

This clonotype has just a few counts. The gene calls are TRBV7-9 and TRBJ2-1, with TRBD2 matching over 10 bases. Germline values: CDR1 SEHNR, CDR2 FQNEAQ (reference sequence). Trimming cost V 8 bases and J 4 bases; bases outside gene matches: 5. This CDR3 contains 14 residues. Here the CDR3 DNA reads TGTGCCAGCCTAAGGACTAGCGGTTACAATGAGCAGTTCTTC. Its protein is CASLRTSGYNEQFF.

The chain carries TRBV29-1 and TRBJ2-3, with 7 bases aligning to TRBD1. Unmatched junction bases numbered 5, after V lost 5 bases and J lost 0 bases. CDR3 length equals 14 residues. Germline assignment: CDR1 SQVTM and CDR2 ANQGSEA. As DNA, the CDR3 is TGCAGCGTTTTGGACAGGTTTAGCACAGATACGCAGTATTTT. It specifies CSVLDRFSTDTQYF.

This chain connects TRBV30 to TRBJ1-1, with a weak D call TRBD1 (6 bases). This CDR3 is built from 12 residues. V gave up 2 bases and J gave up 6 bases, with 10 bases separating them. The germline V gene has CDR1 GTSNPN and CDR2 SVGIG (reference sequence). The CDR3 DNA reads as TGTGCCTGGAGTATACAGGGAGCTGAAGCTTTCTTT. Protein product: CAWSIQGAEAFF.

This clonotype has just a few counts. V usage is TRBV12-3 or TRBV12-4 and J usage is TRBJ2-7; 10 bases align to TRBD2. CDR3 length: 14 amino acids. Unmatched junction bases numbered 7, after V lost 6 bases and J lost 5 bases. For the CDR3, the DNA is TGTGCCAGCAGAGTAGCGGGAGGTGGCCACGAGCAGTACTTC. It is translated as CASRVAGGGHEQYF.

The genes are TRBV15 and TRBJ2-3, with no clear D. CDR1 and CDR2 from the germline V gene are LNHNV and YYDKDF (reference sequence). The V end was cut by 6 bases, the J end by 2 bases, with 9 bases between. This CDR3 region has 13 residues. The CDR3 spells CATRIGPTDTQYF. In DNA form, the CDR3 reads TGTGCCACCAGGATCGGACCCACAGATACGCAGTATTTT.

The gene calls are TRBV7-9 and TRBJ2-3; 9 bases align to TRBD2. CDR3 size: 15 residues. Germline values: CDR1 SEHNR, CDR2 FQNEAQ (reference sequence). After removal of 6 bases from V and 4 bases from J, the junction contained 8 bases not matched to a gene. The CDR3, as DNA: TGTGCCAGCAGTCCTCTTAGCGGGAGCGCAGATACGCAGTATTTT. Translation: CASSPLSGSADTQYF.

The genes are TRBV5-1 and TRBJ2-7; tentative D call: TRBD1 (6 bases). This CDR3 contains 16 residues. Trimming pared 4 bases from V and 6 bases from J, leaving 23 bases between. Per germline, CDR1 SGHRS and CDR2 YFSETQ. CDR3 bases: TGCGCCAGCAGCCCCCTTGGTGTACAGGGTCTCGGCGAGCAGTACTTC. Amino acid sequence: CASSPLGVQGLGEQYF.

This clonotype was detected a few times. The chain links TRBV7-3 to TRBJ2-3; D may be TRBD2 (6 bases). The V gene's germline CDR1 is SGHTA and CDR2 FQGTGA. This CDR3 has 15 amino acids. The V end lost 3 bases, the J end lost 4 bases, and 14 bases lay between the germline ends. CDR3 in DNA: TGTGCCAGCAGCTTTCGGGGAGGTGACGCAGATACGCAGTATTTT. Amino acids: CASSFRGGDADTQYF.

The chain couples TRBV13 to TRBJ2-5; D might be TRBD1 (6 bases). The germline V and J ends were trimmed by 4 bases and 5 bases, with 20 bases remaining between them. The germline V gene encodes CDR1 PRHDT and CDR2 FYEKMQ (reference sequence). CDR3 length: 16 residues. CDR3 in amino acids: CASSSTLDWGQETQYF. The CDR3 DNA is TGTGCCAGCAGCTCTACCCTAGATTGGGGGCAGGAGACCCAGTACTTC.

In this sample, this clonotype turned up a few times. The genes are TRBV20-1 and TRBJ1-1; D is possibly TRBD1 (6 bases). The CDR3 consists of 13 residues. V was clipped by 3 bases and J by 8 bases, with 16 bases between them. Germline V gene data show CDR1 as DFQATT and CDR2 as SNEGSKA (reference sequence). In DNA, the CDR3 is TGCAGTGCTAGGGTACAGGGTCCTGGGGAAGCTTTCTTT. Translating it yields CSARVQGPGEAFF.

There are a few counts of this clonotype. The rearrangement uses TRBV19 and TRBJ1-5; 8 nucleotides match TRBD1. Germline loops: CDR1 LNHDA, CDR2 SQIVND (reference sequence). V was pared by 6 bases and J by 3 bases, with 7 bases of the junction left unmatched. The length of the CDR3 is 15 residues. The CDR3 sequence: CASRGQARVNQPQHF. The CDR3 DNA reads as TGTGCCAGTAGGGGACAGGCGAGGGTCAATCAGCCCCAGCATTTT.

In its sample, this clonotype was seen many times. The rearrangement links TRBV28 to TRBJ2-3; D not certain. Germline CDR1 reads MDHEN; CDR2 reads SYDVKM. V was trimmed by 6 bases and J by 3 bases, leaving 7 bases between them. CDR3 length: 12 amino acids. Here the CDR3 reads CASSLRTDTQYF. As DNA, the CDR3 is TGTGCCAGCAGCTTAAGGACAGATACGCAGTATTTT.

This clonotype was counted only a few times. The rearrangement links TRBV5-1 to TRBJ2-7, with 12 positions matching TRBD1. There are 15 residues in the CDR3. CDR1 is SGHRS, CDR2 YFSETQ, per germline. Germline trimming cut 3 bases from V and 7 bases from J; bases unmatched to any gene: 8. The CDR3 coding sequence is TGCGCCAGCAGCTCCTCCGGGACAGGGGGCAGGGAGCAGTACTTC. It encodes CASSSSGTGGREQYF. Full variable domain (remainder filled in from reference TRBV5-1 and TRBJ2-7): KAGVTQTPRYLIKTRGQQVTLSCSPISGHRSVSWYQQTPGQGLQFLFEYFSETQRNKGNFPGRFSGRQFSNSRSEMNVSTLELGDSALYLCASSSSGTGGREQYFGPGTRLTVT.